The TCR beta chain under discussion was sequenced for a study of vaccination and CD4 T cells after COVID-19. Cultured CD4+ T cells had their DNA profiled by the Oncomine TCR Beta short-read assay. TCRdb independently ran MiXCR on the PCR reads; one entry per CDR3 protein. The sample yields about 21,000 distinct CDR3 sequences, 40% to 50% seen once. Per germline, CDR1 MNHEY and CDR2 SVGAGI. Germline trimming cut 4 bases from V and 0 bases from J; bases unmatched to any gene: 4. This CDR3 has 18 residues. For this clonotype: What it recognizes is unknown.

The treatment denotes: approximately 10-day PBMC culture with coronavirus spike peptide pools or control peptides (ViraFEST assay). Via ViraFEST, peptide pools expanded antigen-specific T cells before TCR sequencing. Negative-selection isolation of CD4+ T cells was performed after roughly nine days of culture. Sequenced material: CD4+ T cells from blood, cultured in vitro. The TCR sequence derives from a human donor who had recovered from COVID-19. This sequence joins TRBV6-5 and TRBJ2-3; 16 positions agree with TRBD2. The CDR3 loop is CASSLGLAGGYSTDTQYF. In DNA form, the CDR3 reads TGTGCCAGCAGTTTGGGACTAGCGGGAGGGTATAGCACAGATACGCAGTATTTT.